The sequence of this T cell receptor beta chain was determined in a study of T cell repertoires in cytomegalovirus infection. Each CDR3 protein gets one entry after TCRdb re-called the reads with MiXCR. The table shows around 710,000 distinct CDR3 sequences, with almost 30% occurring only once. With respect to this clonotype: What it binds is not known.

The CDR3 sequence is 13 residues long. The V gene's germline CDR1 is MNHEY and CDR2 SVGAGI. V lost 6 bases, J lost 5 bases, and 13 bases lay in between. The chain employs TRBV6-5 and TRBJ1-2, with TRBD1 as a possible D gene (6 bases). The sequenced sample was cultured CD8+ T cells from PBMCs, obtained from culture after CMV antigen stimulation. The sequence was collected from a human donor in good health (CMV status not recorded). Some clones in this sample may be carry-over from other donors' samples. The CDR3 loop reads CASSPVTGYGYTF. The CDR3 nucleotides read TGTGCCAGCAGCCCCGTTACAGGGTATGGCTACACCTTC.